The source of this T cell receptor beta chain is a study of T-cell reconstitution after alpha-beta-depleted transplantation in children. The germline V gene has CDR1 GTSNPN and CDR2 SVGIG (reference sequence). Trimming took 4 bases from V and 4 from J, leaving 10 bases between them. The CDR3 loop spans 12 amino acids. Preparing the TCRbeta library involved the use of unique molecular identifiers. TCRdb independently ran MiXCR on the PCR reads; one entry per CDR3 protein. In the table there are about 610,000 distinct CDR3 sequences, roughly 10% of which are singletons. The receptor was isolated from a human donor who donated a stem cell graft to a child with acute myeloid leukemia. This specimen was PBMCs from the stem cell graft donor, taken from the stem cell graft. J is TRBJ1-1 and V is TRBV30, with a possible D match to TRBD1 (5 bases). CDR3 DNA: TGTGCCTGGATTGAGGGGCGCACTGAAGCTTTCTTT. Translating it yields CAWIEGRTEAFF.